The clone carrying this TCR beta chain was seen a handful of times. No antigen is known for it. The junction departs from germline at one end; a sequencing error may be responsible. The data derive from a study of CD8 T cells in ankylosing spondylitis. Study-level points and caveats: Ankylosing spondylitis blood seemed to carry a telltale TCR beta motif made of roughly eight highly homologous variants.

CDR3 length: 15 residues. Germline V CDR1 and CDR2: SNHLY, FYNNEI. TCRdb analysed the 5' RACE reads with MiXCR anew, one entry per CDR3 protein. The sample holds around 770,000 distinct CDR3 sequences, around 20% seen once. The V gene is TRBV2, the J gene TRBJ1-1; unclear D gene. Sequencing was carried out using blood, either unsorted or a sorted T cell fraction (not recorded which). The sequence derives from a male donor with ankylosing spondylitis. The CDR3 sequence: CASRIGQERNSEAFF. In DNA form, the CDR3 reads TGTGCCAGCAGGATTGGGCAGGAGAGGAACTCTGAAGCTTTCTTT.